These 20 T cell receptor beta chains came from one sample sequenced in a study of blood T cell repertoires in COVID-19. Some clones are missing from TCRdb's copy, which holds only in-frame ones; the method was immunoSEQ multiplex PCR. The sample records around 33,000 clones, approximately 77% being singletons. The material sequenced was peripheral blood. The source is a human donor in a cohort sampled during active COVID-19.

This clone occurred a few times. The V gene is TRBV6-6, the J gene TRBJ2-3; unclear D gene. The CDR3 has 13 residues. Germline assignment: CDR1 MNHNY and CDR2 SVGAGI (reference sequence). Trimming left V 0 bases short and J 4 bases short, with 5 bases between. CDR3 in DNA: TGTGCCAGCAGTTACTCGGCCGCAGATACGCAGTATTTT. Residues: CASSYSAADTQYF.

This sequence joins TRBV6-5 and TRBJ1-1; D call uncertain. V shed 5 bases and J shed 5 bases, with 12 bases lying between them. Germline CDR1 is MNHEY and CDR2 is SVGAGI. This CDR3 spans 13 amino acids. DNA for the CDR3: TGTGCCAGCAGTAGACTAAGGGAAACTGAAGCTTTCTTT. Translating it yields CASSRLRETEAFF.

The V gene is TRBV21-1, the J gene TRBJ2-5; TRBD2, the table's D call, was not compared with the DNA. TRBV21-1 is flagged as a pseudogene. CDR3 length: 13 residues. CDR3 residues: CASSKREQETQYF. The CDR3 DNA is TGTGCCAGCAGCAAAAGAGAGCAAGAGACCCAGTACTTC.

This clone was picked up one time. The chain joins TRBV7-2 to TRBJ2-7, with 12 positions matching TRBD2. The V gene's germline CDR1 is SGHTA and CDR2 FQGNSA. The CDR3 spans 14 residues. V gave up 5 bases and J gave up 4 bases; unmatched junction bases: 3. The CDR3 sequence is CASSPTSGSYEQYF. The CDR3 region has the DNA TGTGCCAGCAGCCCGACTAGCGGGAGTTACGAGCAGTACTTC.

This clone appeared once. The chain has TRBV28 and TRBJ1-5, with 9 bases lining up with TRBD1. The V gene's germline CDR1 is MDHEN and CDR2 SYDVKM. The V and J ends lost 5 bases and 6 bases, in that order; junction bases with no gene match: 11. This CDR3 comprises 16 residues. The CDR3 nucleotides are TGTGCCAGCAGTGTTACCGGGACAGGGAGCGGTCAGCCCCAGCATTTT. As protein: CASSVTGTGSGQPQHF.

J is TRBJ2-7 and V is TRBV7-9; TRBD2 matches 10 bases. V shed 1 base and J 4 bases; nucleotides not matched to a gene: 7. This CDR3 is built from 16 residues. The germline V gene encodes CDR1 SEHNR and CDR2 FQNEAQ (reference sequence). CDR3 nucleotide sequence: TGTGCCAGCAGCTTAGACCTAGCGGGAGCAAGGTACGAGCAGTACTTC. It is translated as CASSLDLAGARYEQYF.

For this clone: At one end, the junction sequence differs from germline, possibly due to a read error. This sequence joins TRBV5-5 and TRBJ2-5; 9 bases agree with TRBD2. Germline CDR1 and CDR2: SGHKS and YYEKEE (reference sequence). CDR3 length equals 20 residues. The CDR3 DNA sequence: TGTGCCAGCAGCCGAGAGCCCGTTAGCGGGGGCCAGGCCGGAAGAGAGGCCCAGTACTTC. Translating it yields CASSREPVSGGQAGREAQYF. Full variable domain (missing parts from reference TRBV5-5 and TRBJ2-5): DAGVTQSPTHLIKTRGQQVTLRCSPISGHKSVSWYQQVLGQGPQFIFQYYEKEERGRGNFPDRFSARQFPNYSSELNVNALLLGDSALYLCASSREPVSGGQAGREAQYFGPGTRLLVL.

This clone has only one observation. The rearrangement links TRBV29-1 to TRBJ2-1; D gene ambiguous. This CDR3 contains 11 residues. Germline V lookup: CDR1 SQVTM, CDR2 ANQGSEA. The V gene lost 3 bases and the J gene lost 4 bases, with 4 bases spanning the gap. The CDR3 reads CSVDNYNEQFF. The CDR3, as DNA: TGCAGCGTTGACAATTACAATGAGCAGTTCTTC.

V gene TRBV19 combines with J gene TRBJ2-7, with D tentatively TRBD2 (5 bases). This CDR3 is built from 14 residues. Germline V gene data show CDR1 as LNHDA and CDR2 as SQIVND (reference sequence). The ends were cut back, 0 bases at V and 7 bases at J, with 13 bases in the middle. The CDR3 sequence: CASSIDLQRGEQYF. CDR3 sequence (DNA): TGTGCCAGTAGTATAGATCTCCAACGGGGAGAGCAGTACTTC.

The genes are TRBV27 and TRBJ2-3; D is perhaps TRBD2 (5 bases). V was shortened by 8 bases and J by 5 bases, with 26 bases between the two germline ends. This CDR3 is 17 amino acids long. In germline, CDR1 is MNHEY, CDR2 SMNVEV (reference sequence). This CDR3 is CASDTPMREPFGDTQYF. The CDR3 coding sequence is TGTGCCAGCGATACTCCGATGAGGGAGCCGTTCGGAGATACGCAGTATTTT.

The CDR3 reads CTSSQGGGSGVSDTQYF. Written as DNA, the CDR3 is TGCACCAGCAGCCAAGGAGGCGGTAGCGGGGTGTCAGATACGCAGTATTTT. This chain joins TRBV1 and TRBJ2-3; the D call of TRBD2 is as the table states it, not checked on the DNA. TRBV1 is assigned pseudogene status. The CDR3 contains 17 residues.

The DNA for the CDR3 is TGTGCCAGTAGCCTCGACAGTTATAATCAGCCCCAGCATTTT. Translating gives CASSLDSYNQPQHF. The V call is TRBV19, the J call TRBJ1-5, with D maybe TRBD1 (5 bases). Per the germline V gene, CDR1 is LNHDA and CDR2 is SQIVND (reference sequence). V was shortened by 6 bases and J by 4 bases, with 13 bases between the two germline ends. The CDR3 totals 14 residues. The entire variable domain, with the rest obtained from reference TRBV19 and TRBJ1-5, is as follows: DGGITQSPKYLFRKEGQNVTLSCEQNLNHDAMYWYRQDPGQGLRLIYYSQIVNDFQKGDIAEGYSVSREKKESFPLTVTSAQKNPTAFYLCASSLDSYNQPQHFGDGTRLSIL.

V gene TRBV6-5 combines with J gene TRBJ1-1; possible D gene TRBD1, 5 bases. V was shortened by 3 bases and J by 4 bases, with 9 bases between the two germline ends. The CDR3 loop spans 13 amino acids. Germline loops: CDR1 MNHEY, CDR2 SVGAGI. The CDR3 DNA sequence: TGTGCCAGCAGTTATCCGGGGGGCACTGAAGCTTTCTTT. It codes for CASSYPGGTEAFF.

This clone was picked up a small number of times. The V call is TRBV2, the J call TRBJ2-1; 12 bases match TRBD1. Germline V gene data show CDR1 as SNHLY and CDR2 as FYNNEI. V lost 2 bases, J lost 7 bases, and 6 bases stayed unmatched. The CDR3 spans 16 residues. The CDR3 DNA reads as TGTGCCAGCAGTGAATTTGGGACAGGGGGCAAAAATGAGCAGTTCTTC. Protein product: CASSEFGTGGKNEQFF.

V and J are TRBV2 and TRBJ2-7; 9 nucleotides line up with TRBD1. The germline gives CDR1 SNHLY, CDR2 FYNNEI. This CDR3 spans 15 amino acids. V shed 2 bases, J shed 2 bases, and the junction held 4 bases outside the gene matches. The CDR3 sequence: CASSEPGQGAYEQYF. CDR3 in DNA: TGTGCCAGCAGTGAACCGGGACAGGGAGCCTACGAGCAGTACTTC.

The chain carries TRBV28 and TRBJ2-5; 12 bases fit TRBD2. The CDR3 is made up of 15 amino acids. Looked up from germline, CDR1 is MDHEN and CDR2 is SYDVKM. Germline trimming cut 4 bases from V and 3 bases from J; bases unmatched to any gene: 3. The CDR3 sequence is CASSSGLAGKETQYF. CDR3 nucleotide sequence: TGTGCCAGCAGTTCGGGACTAGCGGGTAAAGAGACCCAGTACTTC. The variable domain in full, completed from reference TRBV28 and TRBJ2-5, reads DVKVTQSSRYLVKRTGEKVFLECVQDMDHENMFWYRQDPGLGLRLIYFSYDVKMKEKGDIPEGYSVSREKKERFSLILESASTNQTSMYLCASSSGLAGKETQYFGPGTRLLVL.

CDR3 loop: CASSQNPPHAYNEQFF. CDR3 sequence (DNA): TGTGCCAGCAGTCAGAATCCCCCCCACGCCTACAATGAGCAGTTCTTC. The gene calls are TRBV7-6 and TRBJ2-1; D is unclear. The CDR3 has 16 residues. V shed 6 bases and J shed 2 bases, with 17 bases lying between them. Germline V gives CDR1 SGHVS, CDR2 FNYEAQ.

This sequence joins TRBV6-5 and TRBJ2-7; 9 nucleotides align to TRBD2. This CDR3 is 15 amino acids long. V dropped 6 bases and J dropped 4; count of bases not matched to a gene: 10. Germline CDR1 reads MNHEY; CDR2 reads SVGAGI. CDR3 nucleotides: TGTGCCAGCAGAACTCTAGCGGGACGCATGTACGAGCAGTACTTC. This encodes CASRTLAGRMYEQYF.

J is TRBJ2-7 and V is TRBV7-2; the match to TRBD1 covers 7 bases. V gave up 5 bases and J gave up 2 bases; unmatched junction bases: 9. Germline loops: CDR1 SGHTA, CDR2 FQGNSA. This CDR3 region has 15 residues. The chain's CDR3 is CASSPSGQVAYEQYF. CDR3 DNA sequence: TGTGCCAGCAGCCCTAGTGGACAGGTAGCCTACGAGCAGTACTTC.

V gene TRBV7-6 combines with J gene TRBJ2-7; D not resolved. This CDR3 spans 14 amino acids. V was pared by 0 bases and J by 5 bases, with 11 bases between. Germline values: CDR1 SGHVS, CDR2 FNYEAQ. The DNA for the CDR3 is TGTGCCAGCAGCTTAGCGCATTCGTCGGACGAGCAGTACTTC. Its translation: CASSLAHSSDEQYF.